Below, 27 T cell receptor beta chains from the same sample are listed, as sequenced in a study of cytomegalovirus exposure and HLA in healthy donors. Sequencing was performed with immunoSEQ multiplex PCR; in TCRdb, only in-frame clones are kept and a portion is missing. The table has roughly 330,000 clones, approximately 86% seen once. The source material was PBMCs. The receptor source for this set is a woman aged 25-40 years in good health and CMV-seropositive.

This chain uses TRBV28 with TRBJ2-3; 16 nucleotides line up with TRBD2. Germline V gene sequence: CDR1 MDHEN, CDR2 SYDVKM. CDR3 size: 20 residues. Trimming took 5 bases from V and 4 from J; bases not matched to a gene: 15. The CDR3 DNA sequence: TGTGCCAGCAGTCCAACAGGGACTAGCGGGAGGGCCGTGGGCCCAGATACGCAGTATTTT. Translation: CASSPTGTSGRAVGPDTQYF.

This sequence joins TRBV6-5 and TRBJ2-1, with 8 bases identical to TRBD2. Trimming took 4 bases from V and 10 from J; bases not matched to a gene: 6. This CDR3 region has 13 residues. CDR1 is MNHEY, CDR2 SVGAGI, per germline. The CDR3 protein is CASSWDSGNEQFF. CDR3 DNA: TGTGCCAGCAGTTGGGATAGCGGGAACGAGCAGTTCTTC.

This sequence joins TRBV4-3 and TRBJ2-6; D not resolved. The germline V gene has CDR1 LGHNA and CDR2 YSLEER. This CDR3 spans 16 amino acids. V gave up 0 bases and J gave up 0 bases, with 6 bases separating them. The CDR3 protein is CASSQDVGSGANVLTF. Written as DNA, the CDR3 is TGCGCCAGCAGCCAAGATGTGGGCTCTGGGGCCAACGTCCTGACTTTC.

Only a few counts were recorded for this clone. The chain recombines TRBV28 with TRBJ1-2, with a possible D match to TRBD1 (5 bases). The CDR3 spans 15 residues. Germline values: CDR1 MDHEN, CDR2 SYDVKM. With 4 bases removed from V and 0 bases from J, the gap between germline ends came to 12 bases. CDR3 bases: TGTGCCAGCAGTTCAAGGATGGACACTAACTATGGCTACACCTTC. Protein product: CASSSRMDTNYGYTF.

The V gene is TRBV4-3, the J gene TRBJ2-2; a possible D gene is TRBD2 (5 bases). Germline V CDR1 and CDR2: LGHNA, YSLEER. This CDR3 contains 14 residues. V dropped 3 bases and J dropped 6 bases, with 11 bases sitting between them. The CDR3 DNA follows: TGCGCCAGCAGCCAGGGAGACCTTCCCGGGGAGCTGTTTTTT. Amino acids: CASSQGDLPGELFF.

Here the CDR3 DNA reads TGCGCCAGCAGCGAAGGGGGTGGAGAGACCCAGTACTTC. Amino acid sequence: CASSEGGGETQYF. V gene TRBV5-1 combines with J gene TRBJ2-5, with D perhaps matching TRBD1 (6 bases). Per the germline V gene, CDR1 is SGHRS and CDR2 is YFSETQ. The CDR3 consists of 13 residues. Trimming pared 4 bases from V and 4 bases from J, leaving 11 bases between.

The V and J genes are TRBV30 and TRBJ1-2; D gene uncertain. The CDR3 is 18 residues long. V was shortened by 0 bases and J by 6 bases, with 26 bases between the two germline ends. CDR1 GTSNPN and CDR2 SVGIG come from the germline V gene (reference sequence). The CDR3 nucleotides read TGTGCCTGGAGTGTCGCCGGTGGCCAGGTATTGGTGAGCGATGGCTACACCTTC. This gives the protein CAWSVAGGQVLVSDGYTF.

This clone was observed a single time. V is TRBV5-6 and J is TRBJ2-7; no reliable D call. The length of the CDR3 is 12 residues. Germline V gene sequence: CDR1 SGHDT, CDR2 YYEEEE. The ends were cut back, 0 bases at V and 10 bases at J, with 11 bases in the middle. As DNA, the CDR3 is TGTGCCAGCAGCTTGGGCCCGGCTCAACAGTACTTC. It yields the protein CASSLGPAQQYF.

V and J are TRBV27 and TRBJ2-1, with D perhaps matching TRBD2 (5 bases). The CDR3 covers 16 residues. CDR1 MNHEY and CDR2 SMNVEV come from the germline V gene (reference sequence). The V gene lost 7 bases and the J gene lost 0 bases, with 16 bases spanning the gap. The CDR3 sequence: CASISGELSSYNEQFF. CDR3 nucleotide sequence: TGTGCCAGCATCTCCGGGGAATTAAGCTCCTACAATGAGCAGTTCTTC.

This chain links TRBV9 with TRBJ1-6, with 11 bases identical to TRBD1. The CDR3 covers 17 residues. J lost 8 bases, V lost 3 bases, and 10 bases had no gene match. CDR1 and CDR2 (germline): SGDLS, YYNGEE. For the CDR3, the DNA is TGTGCCAGCAGCGCGGACAGGTGGGGACAGGGGGATTCACCCCTCCACTTT. Encoded protein: CASSADRWGQGDSPLHF.

This clone was detected only a few times. The chain carries TRBV7-2 and TRBJ2-3, with D tentatively TRBD2 (6 bases). The V gene's germline CDR1 is SGHTA and CDR2 FQGNSA. This CDR3 spans 18 amino acids. Trimming left V 5 bases short and J 2 bases short, with 23 bases between. The CDR3 DNA reads as TGTGCCAGCAGCGTACGCCAGACCACGGGGGATGCCACAGATACGCAGTATTTT. Its translation: CASSVRQTTGDATDTQYF.

The rearrangement links TRBV27 to TRBJ1-5; no definite D call. The CDR3 consists of 14 residues. V lost 6 bases and J 7 bases, leaving 16 bases between the germline ends. CDR1 is MNHEY, CDR2 SMNVEV, per germline (reference sequence). For the CDR3, the DNA is TGTGCCAGCAGCCCCTATCGGACGGGACAGCCCCAGCATTTT. Encoded protein: CASSPYRTGQPQHF.

The chain couples TRBV30 to TRBJ2-4; no definite D call. The V end lost 1 base, the J end lost 9 bases, and 13 bases lay between the germline ends. This CDR3 is built from 13 residues. CDR1 and CDR2 (germline): GTSNPN, SVGIG (reference sequence). CDR3: CAWSASNSGIQYF. CDR3 coding DNA: TGTGCCTGGAGTGCGTCAAATTCGGGCATTCAGTACTTC.

V usage is TRBV4-1 and J usage is TRBJ1-5; D is ambiguous. The V end lost 0 bases, the J end lost 0 bases, and 6 bases lay between the germline ends. There are 15 residues in the CDR3. Germline V gene sequence: CDR1 MGHRA, CDR2 YSYEKL. The DNA for the CDR3 is TGCGCCAGCAGCCAAGAAGGGTTTAGCAATCAGCCCCAGCATTTT. Amino acid sequence: CASSQEGFSNQPQHF.

The chain recombines TRBV11-1 with TRBJ2-3; D remains ambiguous. Looked up from germline, CDR1 is SGHAT and CDR2 is FQDESV (reference sequence). The CDR3 consists of 14 residues. V was clipped by 2 bases and J by 6 bases, with 12 bases between them. The CDR3 sequence is CASSLNRVGDTQYF. As DNA, the CDR3 is TGTGCCAGCAGCTTAAATAGGGTTGGGGATACGCAGTATTTT. Based on the CDR3 plus reference TRBV11-1 and TRBJ2-3, the full variable domain is EAEVAQSPRYKITEKSQAVAFWCDPISGHATLYWYRQILGQGPELLVQFQDESVVDDSQLPKDRFSAERLKGVDSTLKIQPAELGDSAMYLCASSLNRVGDTQYFGPGTRLTVL.

This clone was observed a few times. The chain has TRBV2 and TRBJ1-2; no clear D gene. Germline V gives CDR1 SNHLY, CDR2 FYNNEI. The CDR3 sequence is 12 residues long. The V end was cut by 4 bases, the J end by 5 bases, with 8 bases between. CDR3 DNA: TGTGCCAGCAGTGCACGGGATTATGGCTACACCTTC. Encoded protein: CASSARDYGYTF.

This clone was seen more than once but under ten times. The chain employs TRBV9 and TRBJ2-3; D call uncertain. The CDR3 is made up of 14 amino acids. Between the trimmed V and J ends, which lost 4 bases and 3 bases, there was a span of 12 bases. Germline loops: CDR1 SGDLS, CDR2 YYNGEE. The CDR3 region has the DNA TGTGCCAGCAGCCAGGCGGTGGGGACAGATACGCAGTATTTT. It encodes CASSQAVGTDTQYF.

The chain uses TRBV7-2 and TRBJ2-7; TRBD1 matches 7 bases. The CDR3 totals 12 residues. Trimming took 5 bases from V and 6 from J; bases not matched to a gene: 4. The germline V gene has CDR1 SGHTA and CDR2 FQGNSA. DNA for the CDR3: TGTGCCAGCAGCAAACAGGGGTTCGAGCAGTACTTC. It yields the protein CASSKQGFEQYF.

The V call is TRBV27, the J call TRBJ1-6; D may be TRBD1 (5 bases). Deletions cut 5 bases from V and 10 bases from J, with 15 bases between. Germline V lookup: CDR1 MNHEY, CDR2 SMNVEV (reference sequence). This CDR3 comprises 14 residues. The CDR3 loop reads CASSVQGGRSPLHF. The CDR3 nucleotides read TGTGCCAGCAGTGTCCAGGGAGGGCGATCACCCCTCCACTTT.

CDR3 DNA sequence: TGTGCCAGCAGCTCTAAAACAGCTAACTATGGCTACACCTTC. Its translation: CASSSKTANYGYTF. The chain uses TRBV5-4 and TRBJ1-2; D remains unclear. The germline V gene has CDR1 SGHNT and CDR2 YYREEE (reference sequence). CDR3 size: 14 residues. The V gene lost 3 bases and the J gene lost 0 bases, with 9 bases spanning the gap.

The genes are TRBV27 and TRBJ2-7; maybe TRBD1 (6 bases). Germline loops: CDR1 MNHEY, CDR2 SMNVEV (reference sequence). Trimming took off 7 bases at V and 2 bases at J, with 21 bases between the two ends. There are 16 residues in the CDR3. In DNA, the CDR3 is TGTGCCAGCAAGACCGTCAGGGACATCTCGACCTACGAGCAGTACTTC. Protein product: CASKTVRDISTYEQYF.

This clone appeared a few times. V and J are TRBV9 and TRBJ1-2; D not certain. Trimming removed 2 bases from V and 8 bases from J, with 13 bases in between. This CDR3 region has 13 residues. CDR1 SGDLS and CDR2 YYNGEE come from the germline V gene. The DNA of the CDR3 is TGTGCCAGCAGCGTTGGGGTCGTCGGCGGCTACACCTTC. Protein sequence: CASSVGVVGGYTF.

In its sample, this clone was seen many times. In DNA, the CDR3 is TGTGCCTGGAAGGACTATGGCTACACCTTC. Translation: CAWKDYGYTF. J is TRBJ1-2 and V is TRBV30; D ambiguous. V lost 4 bases and J lost 3, with 3 bases in between. Germline V gene data show CDR1 as GTSNPN and CDR2 as SVGIG (reference sequence). The CDR3 has 10 amino acids.

The chain is built from TRBV4-1 and TRBJ2-7; 9 nucleotides line up with TRBD1. CDR1 and CDR2 (germline): MGHRA, YSYEKL. The ends lost 5 bases at V and 3 bases at J; junction bases unmatched: 8. CDR3 length: 15 residues. The CDR3 nucleotides read TGCGCCAGCAGCTACCCGGGACAGGGTGTCTACGAGCAGTACTTC. Translated, it gives CASSYPGQGVYEQYF.

V usage is TRBV27 and J usage is TRBJ2-7; a possible D gene is TRBD1 (6 bases). V was pared by 5 bases and J by 3 bases, with 11 bases between. The CDR3 is made up of 13 amino acids. The V gene's germline CDR1 is MNHEY and CDR2 SMNVEV (reference sequence). CDR3 residues: CASSPLDSYEQYF. The CDR3 coding sequence is TGTGCCAGCAGTCCCTTGGACAGCTACGAGCAGTACTTC.

This chain links TRBV28 with TRBJ1-2, with D possibly being TRBD1 (5 bases). V dropped 1 base and J dropped 2 bases, with 26 bases sitting between them. From germline, CDR1 is MDHEN and CDR2 SYDVKM. This CDR3 spans 20 amino acids. Here the CDR3 DNA reads TGTGCCAGCAGTTTATTCACAGGCTGGGGAGAGTCCACCGGGAACTATGGCTACACCTTC. Translation gives CASSLFTGWGESTGNYGYTF.

The rearrangement links TRBV5-6 to TRBJ2-7, with unresolved D. CDR1 SGHDT and CDR2 YYEEEE come from the germline V gene. This CDR3 spans 14 amino acids. V was trimmed by 6 bases and J by 3 bases, leaving 16 bases between them. Here the CDR3 DNA reads TGTGCCAGCAACCCTTTCAGGTCGGTCTACGAGCAGTACTTC. It encodes CASNPFRSVYEQYF.